This TCR beta chain comes out of a study of cytomegalovirus exposure and HLA in healthy donors. Study findings and constraints: Immune exposure data for these donors was limited to CMV serostatus.

The PCR had 60 Vbeta and 13 Jbeta primers. Assay used: immunoSEQ multiplex PCR; TCRdb lists only in-frame clones, some missing. The sample holds some 150,000 clones, about 72% seen once. About this clone itself: Its specificity is not known.

The CDR3 length is 14 residues. V lost 0 bases and J lost 0, with 7 bases in between. The germline V gene has CDR1 SGHRS and CDR2 YFSETQ. V usage is TRBV5-1 and J usage is TRBJ2-7, with D unclear. This TCR was recovered from a man aged 40-49 years in good health and CMV-seronegative. The sequencing input was PBMCs. DNA of the CDR3: TGCGCCAGCAGCTTGGACACCAACTCCTACGAGCAGTACTTC. As protein: CASSLDTNSYEQYF. The whole variable domain, filled in from reference TRBV5-1 and TRBJ2-7, reads KAGVTQTPRYLIKTRGQQVTLSCSPISGHRSVSWYQQTPGQGLQFLFEYFSETQRNKGNFPGRFSGRQFSNSRSEMNVSTLELGDSALYLCASSLDTNSYEQYFGPGTRLTVT.